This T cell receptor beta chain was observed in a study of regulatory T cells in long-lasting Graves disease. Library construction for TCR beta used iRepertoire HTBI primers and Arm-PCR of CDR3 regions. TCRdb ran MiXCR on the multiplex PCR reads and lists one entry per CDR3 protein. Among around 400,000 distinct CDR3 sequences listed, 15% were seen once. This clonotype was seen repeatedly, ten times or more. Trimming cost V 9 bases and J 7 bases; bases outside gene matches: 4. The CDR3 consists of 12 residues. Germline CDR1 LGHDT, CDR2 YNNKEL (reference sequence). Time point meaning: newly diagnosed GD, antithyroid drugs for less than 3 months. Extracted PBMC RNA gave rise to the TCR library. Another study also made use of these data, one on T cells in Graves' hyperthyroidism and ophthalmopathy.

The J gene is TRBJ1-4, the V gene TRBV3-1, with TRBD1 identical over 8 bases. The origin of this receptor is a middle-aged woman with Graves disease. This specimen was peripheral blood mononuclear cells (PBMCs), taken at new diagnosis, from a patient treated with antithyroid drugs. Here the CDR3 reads CASQGASEKLFF. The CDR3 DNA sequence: TGTGCCAGTCAGGGGGCTAGTGAAAAACTGTTTTTT. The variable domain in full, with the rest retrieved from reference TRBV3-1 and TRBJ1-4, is DTAVSQTPKYLVTQMGNDKSIKCEQNLGHDTMYWYKQDSKKFLKIMFSYNNKELIINETVPNRFSPKSPDKAHLNLHINSLELGDSAVYFCASQGASEKLFFGSGTQLSVL.